The clone carrying this T cell receptor beta chain has more than one count but fewer than ten. In TCRdb, the reads were re-called with MiXCR into one record per CDR3 protein. The repertoire includes about 320,000 distinct CDR3 sequences, over 7.5% of them detected once, and about 4.5% sits in the top ten. The data were taken from a study of T cell repertoires in cytomegalovirus infection. This CDR3 comprises 14 residues. The germline V and J ends were trimmed by 3 bases and 2 bases, with 11 bases remaining between them. Per the germline V gene, CDR1 is GTSNPN and CDR2 is SVGIG (reference sequence). The sample consisted of PBMCs. The clonotype was recovered from a human donor in good health (CMV status not recorded). Some clones in this sample may be carry-over from other donors' samples. This chain links TRBV30 with TRBJ1-5; D is perhaps TRBD1 (6 bases). The DNA for the CDR3 is TGTGCCTGGAGCGGGGGCCTGGGCAATCAGCCCCAGCATTTT. Protein: CAWSGGLGNQPQHF.